The 21 T cell receptor beta chains given below trace back to one sample, sequenced in a study of beta chain features in type 1 diabetes. Study-wide points: People with Type 1 diabetes carried modestly yet significantly shorter TCRB CDR3s in all four CD4+ subsets.

The authors reverse transcribed all of the isolated RNA, so sequencing captured expressed TCRB transcripts. Sequenced by immunoSEQ multiplex PCR; TCRdb stores in-frame clones only, minus some. The sample carries about 360,000 clones, roughly 12% recorded once. Their recognized antigens are unknown. Sequenced input: naive CD4+ T cells from blood. The receptors derive from a woman between 18 and 30 years old with type 1 diabetes.

This clone appeared a few times. One end of the junction is discordant with germline, which a read error may explain. This chain links TRBV29-1 with TRBJ2-5; TRBD2 matches 15 bases. CDR1 and CDR2 from the germline V gene are SQVTM and ANQGSEA. The CDR3 totals 14 residues. CDR3 nucleotide sequence: TGCAGCTCTGGACTAGCGGGGGGGCAAGGGACCCAGTACTTC. Its protein is CSSGLAGGQGTQYF.

This clone was recorded a few times. This chain joins TRBV7-9 and TRBJ2-3; TRBD2 matches 7 bases. The CDR3 runs to 16 residues. From germline, CDR1 is SEHNR and CDR2 FQNEAQ (reference sequence). J gave up 1 base and V 1 base, and 5 bases lay outside the gene matches. The CDR3 coding sequence is TGTGCCAGCAGCTTAGTGGTCGGGAGGCGCACAGATACGCAGTATTTT. Its translation: CASSLVVGRRTDTQYF.

There are a few counts of this clone. The rearrangement joins TRBV7-2 to TRBJ2-5; possible D gene TRBD2, 5 bases. In germline, CDR1 is SGHTA, CDR2 FQGNSA. This CDR3 spans 12 amino acids. Trimming took off 5 bases at V and 6 bases at J, with 10 bases between the two ends. In DNA, the CDR3 is TGTGCCAGCAGCCCAACCGGGAAGACCCAGTACTTC. This codes for CASSPTGKTQYF.

A few counts support this clone. The V gene is TRBV11-2, the J gene TRBJ1-1; the match to TRBD1 covers 8 bases. Germline trimming cut 4 bases from V and 1 base from J; bases unmatched to any gene: 2. The germline V gene encodes CDR1 SGHAT and CDR2 FQNNGV. CDR3 size: 14 residues. The CDR3 spells CASSSGQGNTEAFF. CDR3 sequence (DNA): TGTGCCAGCAGCTCAGGACAGGGGAACACTGAAGCTTTCTTT.

CDR3 region: CASSLVNYSGNTIYF. DNA for the CDR3: TGTGCCAGCAGCTTAGTAAATTACTCTGGAAACACCATATATTTT. This chain uses TRBV13 with TRBJ1-3; the D is unclear. Germline CDR1 PRHDT, CDR2 FYEKMQ (reference sequence). V lost 1 base to trimming and J lost 0 bases, with 7 bases between them. This CDR3 comprises 15 residues. The variable domain in full, completed from reference TRBV13 and TRBJ1-3, reads AAGVIQSPRHLIKEKRETATLKCYPIPRHDTVYWYQQGPGQDPQFLISFYEKMQSDKGSIPDRFSAQQFSDYHSELNMSSLELGDSALYFCASSLVNYSGNTIYFGEGSWLTVV.

The CDR3 region is CASSSTGLGNQPQHF. The CDR3 nucleotides are TGTGCCAGCAGCTCGACAGGGCTCGGCAATCAGCCCCAGCATTTT. The chain recombines TRBV7-9 with TRBJ1-5; 7 bases align to TRBD1. The CDR3 length is 15 residues. Germline loops: CDR1 SEHNR, CDR2 FQNEAQ (reference sequence). Trimming removed 4 bases from V and 2 bases from J; junction bases left unmatched: 5. The whole variable domain, filled in from reference TRBV7-9 and TRBJ1-5, reads DTGVSQNPRHKITKRGQNVTFRCDPISEHNRLYWYRQTLGQGPEFLTYFQNEAQLEKSRLLSDRFSAERPKGSFSTLEIQRTEQGDSAMYLCASSSTGLGNQPQHFGDGTRLSIL.

In this sample, this clone turned up a few times. The rearrangement links TRBV5-1 to TRBJ2-7; D may be TRBD1 (6 bases). Germline loops: CDR1 SGHRS, CDR2 YFSETQ. There are 17 residues in the CDR3. Trimming pared 4 bases from V and 3 bases from J, leaving 23 bases between. CDR3 sequence reads: CASSVAPGTPLGYEQYF. In nucleotides, the CDR3 is TGCGCCAGCAGCGTGGCCCCCGGGACACCCCTTGGCTACGAGCAGTACTTC.

This clone has only one observation. This chain uses TRBV2 with TRBJ2-5; 9 bases line up with TRBD1. V was pared by 9 bases and J by 5 bases, with 7 bases of the junction left unmatched. Germline-derived CDR1 and CDR2 are SNHLY and FYNNEI. The CDR3 is made up of 13 amino acids. CDR3: CASKQGAGETQYF. CDR3 bases: TGTGCCAGTAAACAGGGGGCCGGTGAGACCCAGTACTTC.

This clone came up a few times. The chain employs TRBV28 and TRBJ1-2; D ambiguous. Per germline, CDR1 MDHEN and CDR2 SYDVKM. The CDR3 runs 14 residues. Trimming removed 1 base from V and 5 bases from J, with 11 bases in between. CDR3 coding DNA: TGTGCCAGCAGTTTATCTGGCATGTCGTATGGCTACACCTTC. Its translation is CASSLSGMSYGYTF.

This clone was counted only a few times. The chain couples TRBV7-2 to TRBJ2-1, with 8 bases that match TRBD2. Unmatched junction bases numbered 17, after V lost 5 bases and J lost 8 bases. The CDR3 runs 17 residues. Per the germline V gene, CDR1 is SGHTA and CDR2 is FQGNSA. The CDR3 DNA follows: TGTGCCAGCAGCGGCCGGACTAGCTCAATGACCACAGATGAGCAGTTCTTC. Its protein is CASSGRTSSMTTDEQFF.

On this clone: The same CDR3 is also encoded by other DNA sequences in this sample. The V and J genes are TRBV10-3 and TRBJ2-1; D is uncertain. The CDR3 is made up of 11 amino acids. V shed 0 bases and J shed 9 bases, with 3 bases lying between them. Germline CDR1 and CDR2: ENHRY and SYGVKD. The CDR3 region is CAISESSEQFF. CDR3 bases: TGTGCCATCAGTGAGTCTAGTGAGCAGTTCTTC.

This clone was seen a handful of times. The chain's CDR3 is CASSAGQETQYF. For the CDR3, the DNA is TGCGCCAGCAGTGCAGGGCAAGAGACCCAGTACTTC. The chain links TRBV23-1 to TRBJ2-5, with a tentative D call TRBD1 (5 bases). TRBV23-1 has ORF status, its function being uncertain. The CDR3 has 12 residues. The V end was cut by 5 bases, the J end by 2 bases, with 6 bases between.

This chain uses TRBV10-3 with TRBJ2-7; D not resolved. Germline CDR1 and CDR2: ENHRY and SYGVKD. V gave up 3 bases and J gave up 0 bases, with 9 bases separating them. The CDR3 runs to 14 residues. CDR3 region: CAISESGISYEQYF. The CDR3 DNA follows: TGTGCCATCAGTGAATCTGGCATCTCCTACGAGCAGTACTTC.

This clone came up a few times. The V call is TRBV7-2, the J call TRBJ1-2; D is ambiguous. Germline CDR1 SGHTA, CDR2 FQGNSA. The CDR3 covers 14 residues. V was cut by 7 bases and J by 8 bases, with 20 bases left in between. The CDR3 protein is CASKQEVSLSGYTF. CDR3 DNA sequence: TGTGCCAGCAAACAAGAGGTATCTCTATCCGGCTACACCTTC.

The chain recombines TRBV7-2 with TRBJ2-3, with 14 positions matching TRBD2. The CDR3 has 17 amino acids. Trimming at V came to 6 bases and at J to 5 bases, leaving 10 bases not matched to a gene. Germline V lookup: CDR1 SGHTA, CDR2 FQGNSA. CDR3 protein: CASSWTSGGTGIDTQYF. The CDR3 coding sequence is TGTGCCAGCAGTTGGACTAGCGGGGGGACGGGGATAGATACGCAGTATTTT.

V is TRBV18 and J is TRBJ2-3; TRBD2 matches 8 bases. V trimming: 0 bases; J trimming: 8 bases; junction bases outside the gene matches: 10. Germline V gives CDR1 KGHSH, CDR2 LQKENI. CDR3 length equals 16 residues. CDR3 loop: CASSPPGLEMKGTQYF. DNA of the CDR3: TGTGCCAGCTCACCACCGGGACTAGAGATGAAGGGTACGCAGTATTTT.

This clone was seen only a few times. The gene calls are TRBV7-2 and TRBJ2-7; TRBD2 matches 8 bases. Looked up from germline, CDR1 is SGHTA and CDR2 is FQGNSA. The CDR3 totals 15 residues. Trimming at V came to 4 bases and at J to 2 bases, leaving 7 bases not matched to a gene. DNA for the CDR3: TGTGCCAGCAGCTCAATAGCGGGATTTCCCTACGAGCAGTACTTC. Translating gives CASSSIAGFPYEQYF.

The rearrangement links TRBV4-3 to TRBJ1-5; tentative D call: TRBD1 (6 bases). The CDR3 is made up of 16 amino acids. Germline V lookup: CDR1 LGHNA, CDR2 YSLEER. Trimming pared 4 bases from V and 2 bases from J, leaving 15 bases between. The CDR3 region is CASSLVRGGGNQPQHF. The CDR3 nucleotides are TGCGCCAGCAGCCTAGTTAGGGGGGGTGGCAATCAGCCCCAGCATTTT.

This chain joins TRBV6-6 and TRBJ1-1; 10 bases map to TRBD1. This CDR3 has 15 residues. Germline CDR1 reads MNHNY; CDR2 reads SVGAGI (reference sequence). V shed 6 bases and J 1 base; nucleotides not matched to a gene: 5. CDR3 protein: CASSPGTGANTEAFF. For the CDR3, the DNA is TGTGCCAGCAGCCCCGGGACAGGGGCGAACACTGAAGCTTTCTTT.

This clone has just a few counts. V is TRBV4-3 and J is TRBJ2-1; D perhaps matches TRBD2 (5 bases). CDR3 length: 17 residues. CDR1 and CDR2 from the germline V gene are LGHNA and YSLEER. V was trimmed by 4 bases and J by 0 bases, leaving 16 bases between them. The CDR3 sequence: CASSRNPGSSSYNEQFF. CDR3 sequence (DNA): TGCGCCAGCAGCCGTAACCCGGGGAGCAGCTCCTACAATGAGCAGTTCTTC.

This rearrangement joins TRBV5-6 to TRBJ2-3; D is possibly TRBD2 (5 bases). This CDR3 contains 13 residues. Germline CDR1 is SGHDT and CDR2 is YYEEEE. V lost 4 bases and J lost 4, with 10 bases in between. CDR3 protein: CASSNDYADTQYF. Here the CDR3 DNA reads TGTGCCAGCAGCAATGACTACGCAGATACGCAGTATTTT.